This is a list of T cell receptor beta chains from one sample in a study of cytomegalovirus exposure and HLA in healthy donors. Libraries were prepared by immunoSEQ multiplex PCR; TCRdb keeps only in-frame clonotypes and omits some of them. The table has 160,000 or so clones, approximately 88% seen once. The sequencing sample was made of PBMCs. The receptors come from a young woman in good health and CMV-seronegative. Each CDR3 is given with its conserved first and last residue. A D gene is named only where the DNA matches it firmly. Size is stated for part of the rows, as once, few or many counts, or as a class when the clone is expanded.

cdr3_nt	cdr3_aa	d_call	clone_size	v_call	j_call
TGCAGCGTTGGATGGGGGGACTACGAGCAGTACTTC	CSVGWGDYEQYF	.	.	TRBV29-1	TRBJ2-7
TGTGCCAGCAGCTTCACAGGGGGGCCGTCTGAAGCTTTCTTT	CASSFTGGPSEAFF	TRBD1	.	TRBV5-4	TRBJ1-1
TGTGCCAGCAGCTTACTAGCAGAAACTAATTCACCCCTCCACTTT	CASSLLAETNSPLHF	.	.	TRBV7-9	TRBJ1-6
TGCGCCAGCAGCACGAGTGGACAGGAACATAATTCACCCCTCCACTTT	CASSTSGQEHNSPLHF	TRBD1	.	TRBV5-1	TRBJ1-6
TGTGCCAGCAGTGTGGCCGGGACAGGGGTTTACGAGCAGTTCTTC	CASSVAGTGVYEQFF	TRBD1	.	TRBV6-4	TRBJ2-1
TGTGCCAGCAGCTTACGCACCCGGGGTGAAAAACTGTTTTTT	CASSLRTRGEKLFF	.	few	TRBV7-2	TRBJ1-4
TGCGCCAGCAGCTGGGGACAGAACACTGAAGCTTTCTTT	CASSWGQNTEAFF	.	.	TRBV5-1	TRBJ1-1
TGTGCCAGCAGTCCTGGGACGGGAGGCTCACCCCTCCACTTT	CASSPGTGGSPLHF	.	.	TRBV6-1	TRBJ1-6
TGTGCCAGCAGCTTAAGCACCGGGGAGACCCAGTACTTC	CASSLSTGETQYF	.	once	TRBV11-2	TRBJ2-5
TGTGCCAGCAGCTGGGGGGGACCGCGGAAGAGATGGCCCCTCCACTTT	CASSWGGPRKRWPLHF	.	.	TRBV5-4	TRBJ1-6
TGTGCCAGCAAGGGGACAGGGGGGACCTATGAGCAGTTCTTC	CASKGTGGTYEQFF	TRBD1	.	TRBV6-5	TRBJ2-1
TGTGCCAGCAGCCCGGGACTAGCGATGCAGTATTTT	CASSPGLAMQYF	TRBD2	.	TRBV11-2	TRBJ2-3
TGCGCCAGCACGGGGGGGGTGAGGATGAACTATGGCTACACCTTC	CASTGGVRMNYGYTF	.	.	TRBV10-1	TRBJ1-2
TGTGCCAGCAGCCCCCAAGGGGGGGCCCCTGAAGCTTTCTTT	CASSPQGGAPEAFF	.	.	TRBV5-6	TRBJ1-1
TGCGCCAGCAGCTTCAACTCTGGGGCCAACGTCCTGACTTTC	CASSFNSGANVLTF	.	.	TRBV5-1	TRBJ2-6
TGCGCCAGCAGCCAAGGGGGACAGCGGCAAGGGCAGTTCTTC	CASSQGGQRQGQFF	TRBD1	.	TRBV4-1	TRBJ2-1
TGCAGTGCCATGTTAGTAACTGAAGCTTTCTTT	CSAMLVTEAFF	.	.	TRBV20-1	TRBJ1-1
TGTGCCAGCAGCTTTGTTCAGGGGGTCGACGCTGAAGCTTTCTTT	CASSFVQGVDAEAFF	TRBD1	.	TRBV7-9	TRBJ1-1
TGTGCCAGCAGTGTGACTAGCGGGGGGGATACGCAGTATTTT	CASSVTSGGDTQYF	TRBD2	.	TRBV6-4	TRBJ2-3
TGTGCCAGCATGGAGGGGGGGTTGAGACTGTTTTTT	CASMEGGLRLFF	.	.	TRBV6-1	TRBJ1-4
TGTGCCAGCAGCTTAGGGGACTCCGGGGAGCTGTTTTTT	CASSLGDSGELFF	.	.	TRBV7-3	TRBJ2-2
TGTGCCAGTGCCGTGGGACAGAATAATTCACCCCTCCACTTT	CASAVGQNNSPLHF	TRBD1	.	TRBV19	TRBJ1-6
TGTGCCAGCTCCTCACAGGGTGATGCTGAAGCTTTCTTT	CASSSQGDAEAFF	.	.	TRBV27	TRBJ1-1
TGTGCCAGCAGCGTAGTGTCGGGTAGCGAGCAGTACTTC	CASSVVSGSEQYF	.	.	TRBV9	TRBJ2-7
TGTGCCAGCAGTTACCGCGGGCAGGAGCACACCGGGGAGCTGTTTTTT	CASSYRGQEHTGELFF	.	.	TRBV11-3	TRBJ2-2
TGTGCCAGCAGTGAACCGACCGGACAGGGGCGTACTGAAGCTTTCTTT	CASSEPTGQGRTEAFF	TRBD1	.	TRBV25-1	TRBJ1-1
TGTGCCAGCAGCTTAGCGCTCGGTAGCTCTGGAAACACCATATATTTT	CASSLALGSSGNTIYF	.	.	TRBV7-8	TRBJ1-3
TGTGCCAGCAGTGACCGGGGGACCGGGGAGCTGTTTTTT	CASSDRGTGELFF	.	few	TRBV6-4	TRBJ2-2
TGCAGCGTTGAAACTGTAGCTTATGGCTACACCTTC	CSVETVAYGYTF	.	.	TRBV29-1	TRBJ1-2
TGTGCCAGCCAACGCCGAGACAGCACTAATCAGCCCCAGCATTTT	CASQRRDSTNQPQHF	.	.	TRBV2	TRBJ1-5
TGTGCCTTTTCCGGGACAGGGGACTATGGCTACACCTTC	CAFSGTGDYGYTF	TRBD1	.	TRBV30	TRBJ1-2